Many counts were recorded for the clone carrying this TCR beta chain. This sample was included in a study of early T cells in non-severe SARS-CoV-2 infection. Study-level background: Chains were not paired, and sequencing was done on bulk RNA from unsorted whole blood.

TCRdb processed the 5' RACE reads anew with MiXCR; each CDR3 protein has one entry. The data hold approximately 71,000 distinct CDR3 sequences, with roughly a tenth observed a single time. Trimming left V 0 bases short and J 3 bases short, with 14 bases between. CDR1 and CDR2 from the germline V gene are SEHNR and FQNEAQ (reference sequence). This CDR3 is 16 amino acids long. This TCR was sampled from an adult who was a healthcare worker with PCR-confirmed SARS-CoV-2 infection or an uninfected control (not recorded which). The sequenced sample was whole blood. The chain couples TRBV7-9 to TRBJ1-1; no clear D. CDR3 sequence reads: CASSLAPGLGDTEAFF. CDR3 in DNA: TGTGCCAGCAGCTTAGCCCCGGGCCTCGGGGACACTGAAGCTTTCTTT.